The 21 T cell receptor beta chains reported below all come from one sample, sequenced in a study of identical twins. TCRdb redid the calling of the 5' RACE reads with MiXCR, one entry per CDR3 protein. The sample lists 250,000 or so distinct CDR3 sequences; around 8% were seen once. Separately, the same data were catalogued under a study of yellow fever vaccine responses in identical twins.

The specimen sequenced was CD8+ T cells sorted from blood. The receptor source for this set is a woman aged 18-35 years in good health.

This clonotype showed up many times. The genes are TRBV10-3 and TRBJ2-3; possible D gene TRBD1, 5 bases. V was cut by 0 bases and J by 4 bases, with 11 bases left in between. This CDR3 has 15 amino acids. Germline V gene data show CDR1 as ENHRY and CDR2 as SYGVKD. CDR3 protein: CAISESPGSPDTQYF. The DNA of the CDR3 is TGTGCCATCAGTGAGTCCCCAGGGTCCCCAGATACGCAGTATTTT.

This clonotype was detected a few times. This chain uses TRBV7-6 with TRBJ2-2; 8 bases are a match to TRBD1. J lost 1 base, V lost 5 bases, and 9 bases had no gene match. Germline CDR1 SGHVS, CDR2 FNYEAQ. This CDR3 contains 17 residues. This CDR3 is CASSPTGQDRNTGELFF. CDR3 coding DNA: TGTGCCAGCAGCCCGACGGGACAGGACAGGAACACCGGGGAGCTGTTTTTT.

This clonotype appeared a few times. This chain connects TRBV5-5 to TRBJ2-1; D not resolved. The CDR3 runs 13 residues. Trimming shortened V by 7 bases and J by 1 base, and 9 bases separated the two germline ends. Germline assignment: CDR1 SGHKS and CDR2 YYEKEE (reference sequence). The CDR3 coding sequence is TGTGCCAGCTATAGGGATTCCTACAATGAGCAGTTCTTC. Translation: CASYRDSYNEQFF. Combining the CDR3 with reference TRBV5-5 and TRBJ2-1 gives the whole variable domain DAGVTQSPTHLIKTRGQQVTLRCSPISGHKSVSWYQQVLGQGPQFIFQYYEKEERGRGNFPDRFSARQFPNYSSELNVNALLLGDSALYLCASYRDSYNEQFFGPGTRLTVL.

The chain is built from TRBV5-1 and TRBJ2-1; D not certain. Germline V CDR1 and CDR2: SGHRS, YFSETQ. Trimming shortened V by 1 base and J by 15 bases, and 11 bases separated the two germline ends. This CDR3 spans 11 amino acids. The DNA of the CDR3 is TGCGCCAGCAGCTTGTTGACTGATCGGTTCTTC. It codes for CASSLLTDRFF.

This clonotype was picked up many times. J is TRBJ2-3 and V is TRBV12-3 or TRBV12-4; perhaps TRBD2 as D (5 bases). This CDR3 region has 17 residues. Trimming pared 5 bases from V and 0 bases from J, leaving 18 bases between. CDR3 bases: TGTGCCAGCAGTCAACGTAATGCGGGCGCGAGCACAGATACGCAGTATTTT. It encodes CASSQRNAGASTDTQYF.

The chain links TRBV6-2 or TRBV6-3 to TRBJ2-1, with D possibly matching TRBD2 (6 bases). The CDR3 runs to 16 residues. Trimming left V 2 bases short and J 0 bases short, with 11 bases between. Germline CDR1 is MNHEY and CDR2 is SVGEGT. The CDR3 nucleotides read TGTGCCAGCAGTTACCCACTAGCTTCCTCCTACAATGAGCAGTTCTTC. It encodes CASSYPLASSYNEQFF.

This clonotype was observed a few times. This sequence joins TRBV6-2 or TRBV6-3 and TRBJ2-1, with 11 bases identical to TRBD1. The CDR3 length is 18 residues. The germline V gene encodes CDR1 MNHEY and CDR2 SVGEGT. V was clipped by 4 bases and J by 8 bases; unmatched bases: 16. For the CDR3, the DNA is TGTGCCAGCAGTTCCCCCCTAACCGGGACAGGGGGGTATTATGAGCAGTTCTTC. It encodes CASSSPLTGTGGYYEQFF.

This clonotype came up once. The chain carries TRBV20-1 and TRBJ2-5, with a possible D match to TRBD1 (6 bases). This CDR3 has 16 amino acids. Trimming removed 4 bases from V and 3 bases from J, with 21 bases in between. Per the germline V gene, CDR1 is DFQATT and CDR2 is SNEGSKA (reference sequence). The CDR3: CSATYLVTSGEETQYF. In nucleotides, the CDR3 is TGCAGTGCTACCTACTTGGTGACCTCAGGGGAAGAGACCCAGTACTTC.

This clonotype was recorded at least ten times. The CDR3 DNA reads as TGCAGCGTCGCAGGACTAGCGGAGAACACCGGGGAGCTGTTTTTT. This sequence encodes CSVAGLAENTGELFF. The V and J genes are TRBV29-1 and TRBJ2-2; TRBD2 matches at 10 bases. Trimming took 6 bases from V and 1 from J; bases not matched to a gene: 5. The CDR3 contains 15 residues. Per the germline V gene, CDR1 is SQVTM and CDR2 is ANQGSEA.

This clonotype was observed many times. The rearrangement joins TRBV7-2 to TRBJ2-7, with D unclear. The CDR3 runs 13 residues. V was pared by 3 bases and J by 5 bases, with 11 bases between. Germline CDR1 SGHTA, CDR2 FQGNSA. In nucleotides, the CDR3 is TGTGCCAGCAGCTTGGGCAGGCAGGACGAGCAGTACTTC. As protein: CASSLGRQDEQYF.

This clonotype was counted many times. The rearrangement joins TRBV12-3 or TRBV12-4 to TRBJ2-2; 7 positions agree with TRBD1. The CDR3 totals 15 residues. V shed 6 bases and J 0 bases; nucleotides not matched to a gene: 4. CDR3: CASRRDSTNTGELFF. CDR3 sequence (DNA): TGTGCCAGCAGACGGGACAGCACGAACACCGGGGAGCTGTTTTTT.

This rearrangement joins TRBV7-9 to TRBJ2-7, with 7 bases that match TRBD2. This CDR3 spans 15 amino acids. V shed 5 bases and J 6 bases; nucleotides not matched to a gene: 13. Germline V gene data show CDR1 as SEHNR and CDR2 as FQNEAQ (reference sequence). CDR3 coding DNA: TGTGCCAGCAGCCAACCCTCCGCGGGAGAAGGCGAGCAGTACTTC. It specifies CASSQPSAGEGEQYF.

The CDR3 nucleotides are TGTGCCAGCAGCCCCGGACTAGCGGGGGGGCTTGGGACCCAGTACTTC. Its protein product is CASSPGLAGGLGTQYF. The rearrangement joins TRBV4-2 to TRBJ2-5; 15 positions agree with TRBD2. Germline CDR1 and CDR2: LGHNA and YNFKEQ. There are 16 residues in the CDR3. With V trimmed by 4 bases and J by 7 bases, 7 bases remained unmatched.

This clonotype came up many times. The V gene is TRBV27, the J gene TRBJ2-7; 8 bases align to TRBD1. V was pared by 3 bases and J by 4 bases, with 5 bases of the junction left unmatched. CDR1 and CDR2 (germline): MNHEY, SMNVEV (reference sequence). The CDR3 is 14 amino acids. CDR3 residues: CASSFPDRVYEQYF. The CDR3 nucleotides read TGTGCCAGCAGTTTTCCGGACAGGGTGTACGAGCAGTACTTC.

This chain uses TRBV6-1 with TRBJ2-1; 8 bases align to TRBD1. CDR1 and CDR2 from the germline V gene are MNHNS and SASEGT. The CDR3 has 14 residues. The J segment lost 5 bases and the V segment lost 7 bases, leaving 7 bases of the junction unmatched. The CDR3 region is CASTRDRGNNEQFF. The CDR3 DNA sequence: TGTGCCAGCACCCGAGACAGGGGTAACAATGAGCAGTTCTTC.

The chain employs TRBV12-3 or TRBV12-4 and TRBJ2-7, with D hard to call. CDR3 length: 13 amino acids. V was cut by 3 bases and J by 3 bases, with 9 bases left in between. Written as DNA, the CDR3 is TGTGCCAGCAGTTTTATGGGGTTCTACGAGCAGTACTTC. Translating gives CASSFMGFYEQYF.

The table lists this clonotype with a few counts. The chain couples TRBV27 to TRBJ1-5; D is possibly TRBD1 (5 bases). Looked up from germline, CDR1 is MNHEY and CDR2 is SMNVEV (reference sequence). V lost 2 bases to trimming and J lost 6 bases, with 11 bases between them. This CDR3 contains 14 residues. The CDR3 bases are TGTGCCAGCAGTTTACGAGGGGTGGGTCAGCCCCAGCATTTT. Its translation: CASSLRGVGQPQHF.

The table lists this clonotype with a few counts. CDR3 DNA: TGTGCCAGCAGCTTGGAAGGGGGGCTCGGGGGGTACACTGAAGCTTTCTTT. This translates into CASSLEGGLGGYTEAFF. The gene calls are TRBV5-6 and TRBJ1-1; D may be TRBD1 (6 bases). Germline CDR1 and CDR2: SGHDT and YYEEEE. The CDR3 has 17 residues. V lost 0 bases, J lost 3 bases, and 18 bases lay in between.

This clonotype was detected ten times or more. This chain joins TRBV4-1 and TRBJ2-3; D possibly corresponds to TRBD1 (6 bases). Germline V gives CDR1 MGHRA, CDR2 YSYEKL. The germline V and J ends were trimmed by 4 bases and 0 bases, with 14 bases remaining between them. CDR3 size: 16 residues. The chain's CDR3 is CASSPLTGPSTDTQYF. The CDR3 DNA reads TGCGCCAGCAGCCCACTTACAGGGCCTAGCACAGATACGCAGTATTTT.

CDR3 in amino acids: CASSVGRQGYSPLHF. Written as DNA, the CDR3 is TGTGCCAGCAGCGTAGGGAGACAGGGGTATTCACCCCTCCACTTT. The rearrangement joins TRBV9 to TRBJ1-6; 8 bases match TRBD1. The CDR3 has 15 residues. The germline gives CDR1 SGDLS, CDR2 YYNGEE. V lost 0 bases, J lost 8 bases, and 4 bases stayed unmatched.

This clonotype has only a few counts. V usage is TRBV28 and J usage is TRBJ2-1; TRBD2 aligns across 7 bases. V dropped 5 bases and J dropped 8; count of bases not matched to a gene: 15. The CDR3 has 16 amino acids. The germline V gene encodes CDR1 MDHEN and CDR2 SYDVKM. CDR3 sequence (DNA): TGTGCCAGCAGTCCCGGACTAGTAAGGCTCGCCGATGAGCAGTTCTTC. Amino acid sequence: CASSPGLVRLADEQFF.